A single sample is the source of the 21 T cell receptor beta chains below, sequenced in a study of glioma-infiltrating T cells after dendritic cell vaccination (dated by TCRdb to about 2016). Library creation used the immunoSEQ multiplex PCR assay. The table was pulled from immuneACCESS by TCRdb, which kept in-frame rearrangements only. Such tables lose some clones; where checked, under half of the loss comes from unresolved V genes, and the rest has no known cause. Present in this sample are 50,000 to 80,000 clones, 82% of which were seen just once. The top ten constitute about 8.9% of the sample. This specimen consisted of blood, obtained before dendritic cell vaccination. Every receptor here comes from a human donor with glioblastoma.

The rearrangement joins TRBV28 to TRBJ2-1; 9 nucleotides match TRBD1. Germline V gene sequence: CDR1 MDHEN, CDR2 SYDVKM. J was trimmed by 6 bases and V by 7 bases; bases with no gene match: 7. The CDR3 loop spans 14 amino acids. The CDR3 is CASTTGGGTNEQFF. The CDR3 nucleotides read TGTGCCAGCACCACAGGGGGCGGAACCAATGAGCAGTTCTTC.

As for this clone: Sequence at one end of the junction differs from germline and may be a read error. The V gene is TRBV5-4, the J gene TRBJ1-2; no firm D call. This CDR3 spans 15 amino acids. Per germline, CDR1 SGHNT and CDR2 YYREEE (reference sequence). CDR3 sequence reads: CASSKDQPTNYGYIF. CDR3 sequence (DNA): TGTGCCAGCAGTAAGGACCAGCCGACTAACTATGGCTACATCTTC. Complete variable domain (other parts from reference TRBV5-4 and TRBJ1-2): ETGVTQSPTHLIKTRGQQVTLRCSSQSGHNTVSWYQQALGQGPQFIFQYYREEENGRGNFPPRFSGLQFPNYSSELNVNALELDDSALYLCASSKDQPTNYGYIFGSGTRLTVV.

The gene calls are TRBV27 and TRBJ2-1; no clear D gene. V was clipped by 3 bases and J by 1 base, with 10 bases between them. Germline lookup yields CDR1 MNHEY and CDR2 SMNVEV (reference sequence). This CDR3 is built from 15 residues. The CDR3 is CASSFDLRSYNEQFF. Here the CDR3 DNA reads TGTGCCAGCAGTTTTGATTTGCGGTCCTACAATGAGCAGTTCTTC.

This rearrangement joins TRBV4-2 to TRBJ2-1, with 10 bases matching TRBD2. The CDR3 consists of 20 residues. The trim removed 1 base at V and 0 bases at J, leaving 12 bases unmatched. Germline V CDR1 and CDR2: LGHNA, YNFKEQ. CDR3 sequence: CASSQVGSGGAVFSYNEQFF. The DNA of the CDR3 is TGTGCCAGCAGCCAAGTGGGGAGCGGGGGGGCGGTCTTCTCCTACAATGAGCAGTTCTTC.

This clone came up a few times. The chain uses TRBV15 and TRBJ2-7; D might be TRBD1 (6 bases). Germline lookup yields CDR1 LNHNV and CDR2 YYDKDF (reference sequence). CDR3 size: 14 residues. V lost 0 bases, J lost 1 base, and 7 bases lay in between. The CDR3 nucleotides read TGTGCCACCAGCAGAGATGGACAGTCCTACGAGCAGTACTTC. Protein product: CATSRDGQSYEQYF.

The V gene is TRBV14, the J gene TRBJ2-5, with a tentative D call TRBD1 (6 bases). Germline V gives CDR1 SGHDN, CDR2 FVKESK. This CDR3 is 12 amino acids long. The V and J ends lost 4 bases and 4 bases respectively, with 7 bases between them. CDR3 nucleotide sequence: TGTGCCAGCAGCCGAGGGGGAGAGACCCAGTACTTC. Amino acid sequence: CASSRGGETQYF.

The chain combines TRBV27 with TRBJ2-7; 14 nucleotides line up with TRBD2. J was trimmed by 4 bases and V by 5 bases; bases with no gene match: 7. The germline V gene encodes CDR1 MNHEY and CDR2 SMNVEV (reference sequence). This CDR3 has 16 amino acids. CDR3 in DNA: TGTGCCAGCAGTGGACTAGCGGGGGGATATAGGTACGAGCAGTACTTC. It is translated as CASSGLAGGYRYEQYF.

The V gene is TRBV5-1, the J gene TRBJ2-3, with 10 bases matching TRBD2. This CDR3 contains 15 residues. In germline, CDR1 is SGHRS, CDR2 YFSETQ. The trim removed 0 bases at V and 6 bases at J, leaving 4 bases unmatched. The CDR3 loop is CASSLVAGGADTQYF. The CDR3 DNA follows: TGCGCCAGCAGCTTGGTAGCGGGGGGCGCGGATACGCAGTATTTT.

The rearrangement links TRBV9 to TRBJ1-2; D perhaps matches TRBD1 (5 bases). The CDR3 contains 15 residues. Deletions cut 1 base from V and 8 bases from J, with 18 bases between. Germline loops: CDR1 SGDLS, CDR2 YYNGEE. DNA for the CDR3: TGTGCCAGCAGCGTATCCTCCGGGAGGGGTTGGGGCTACACCTTC. Its protein is CASSVSSGRGWGYTF.

The chain is built from TRBV28 and TRBJ2-2; 8 bases line up with TRBD1. The CDR3 spans 15 residues. Per germline, CDR1 MDHEN and CDR2 SYDVKM. V lost 6 bases, J lost 1 base, and 4 bases stayed unmatched. This chain's CDR3 is CASRTGTGNTGELFF. The CDR3 DNA is TGTGCCAGCAGAACCGGGACAGGGAACACCGGGGAGCTGTTTTTT.

This chain uses TRBV28 with TRBJ2-1, with TRBD2 matching over 7 bases. Germline values: CDR1 MDHEN, CDR2 SYDVKM. This CDR3 has 14 amino acids. J gave up 6 bases and V 7 bases, and 9 bases lay outside the gene matches. CDR3 DNA sequence: TGTGCCAGCAAGGGGACTACCCCTACCAATGAGCAGTTCTTC. Protein sequence: CASKGTTPTNEQFF.

This chain uses TRBV15 with TRBJ2-3; D unresolved. V was cut by 0 bases and J by 2 bases, with 6 bases left in between. CDR3 size: 14 residues. The germline V gene encodes CDR1 LNHNV and CDR2 YYDKDF (reference sequence). CDR3 coding DNA: TGTGCCACCAGCAGAGATCCCCTCACAGATACGCAGTATTTT. This sequence encodes CATSRDPLTDTQYF.

The chain has TRBV29-1 and TRBJ1-1; the D is unclear. Trimming removed 7 bases at V and 3 bases at J, with 24 bases between. The CDR3 totals 16 residues. The germline CDR1 and CDR2 sequences are SQVTM and ANQGSEA. CDR3: CSAEHSAGGVDTEAFF. CDR3 in DNA: TGCAGCGCTGAGCACTCGGCCGGTGGAGTGGACACTGAAGCTTTCTTT.

V is TRBV11-1 and J is TRBJ2-7; the D gene is possibly TRBD1 (5 bases). The germline V gene encodes CDR1 SGHAT and CDR2 FQDESV (reference sequence). V lost 1 base and J lost 0, with 10 bases in between. This CDR3 region has 15 residues. The CDR3 nucleotides read TGTGCCAGCAGCTTAGACGTAGACAGCTCCTACGAGCAGTACTTC. The encoded protein is CASSLDVDSSYEQYF.

The chain recombines TRBV5-1 with TRBJ2-5; no clear D gene. Germline CDR1 is SGHRS and CDR2 is YFSETQ. Trimming took 0 bases from V and 1 from J, leaving 7 bases between them. This CDR3 is 14 amino acids long. The CDR3 DNA sequence: TGCGCCAGCAGCTTGGCGCGTTTCCAAGAGACCCAGTACTTC. This sequence encodes CASSLARFQETQYF.

The chain employs TRBV7-9 and TRBJ2-3, with 8 bases identical to TRBD1. V lost 3 bases to trimming and J lost 2 bases; unmatched junction nucleotides: 4. There are 15 residues in the CDR3. Germline-derived CDR1 and CDR2 are SEHNR and FQNEAQ (reference sequence). CDR3 bases: TGTGCCAGCAGCTTCGGACAGGGTAACACAGATACGCAGTATTTT. This translates into CASSFGQGNTDTQYF. Supplemented by reference TRBV7-9 and TRBJ2-3, the full variable domain reads DTGVSQNPRHKITKRGQNVTFRCDPISEHNRLYWYRQTLGQGPEFLTYFQNEAQLEKSRLLSDRFSAERPKGSFSTLEIQRTEQGDSAMYLCASSFGQGNTDTQYFGPGTRLTVL.

This clone came up once. The gene calls are TRBV5-1 and TRBJ1-6; 9 bases fit TRBD1. This CDR3 has 16 amino acids. V gave up 4 bases and J gave up 7 bases; unmatched junction bases: 9. Germline CDR1 reads SGHRS; CDR2 reads YFSETQ. The CDR3 loop reads CASSRGLGQGNSPLHF. CDR3 DNA: TGCGCCAGCAGCCGAGGCTTGGGACAGGGCAATTCACCCCTCCACTTT.

The rearrangement uses TRBV2 and TRBJ2-7; TRBD1 aligns across 9 bases. The CDR3 is 16 amino acids. CDR1 and CDR2 (germline): SNHLY, FYNNEI. With V trimmed by 8 bases and J by 2 bases, 13 bases remained unmatched. This CDR3 is CASLERGTGLAYEQYF. The CDR3 coding sequence is TGTGCCAGCCTAGAAAGGGGGACAGGGCTAGCCTACGAGCAGTACTTC.

The chain joins TRBV30 to TRBJ1-6; 7 positions match TRBD1. Unmatched junction bases numbered 10, after V lost 2 bases and J lost 9 bases. The CDR3 is 15 amino acids. CDR1 is GTSNPN, CDR2 SVGIG, per germline (reference sequence). In DNA, the CDR3 is TGTGCCTGGAGTTACAACGCAGGGGGGAGTTCACCCCTCCACTTT. Its protein product is CAWSYNAGGSSPLHF.

The rearrangement joins TRBV14 to TRBJ2-7, with TRBD1 identical over 7 bases. V lost 1 base, J lost 3 bases, and 3 bases stayed unmatched. Germline loops: CDR1 SGHDN, CDR2 FVKESK. This CDR3 comprises 14 residues. CDR3 DNA: TGTGCCAGCAGCCAAGTTGACAGGGTCTACGAGCAGTACTTC. It yields the protein CASSQVDRVYEQYF.

This clone was seen more than once but under ten times. The chain combines TRBV28 with TRBJ1-5; possibly TRBD1 for D (5 bases). With 7 bases removed from V and 0 bases from J, the gap between germline ends came to 13 bases. This CDR3 spans 15 amino acids. Germline CDR1 reads MDHEN; CDR2 reads SYDVKM. The CDR3 nucleotides are TGTGCCAGCACCAGTGACAGTTTTAGCAATCAGCCCCAGCATTTT. Translation: CASTSDSFSNQPQHF.